Reported below is one T cell receptor (beta chain). Its antigen is currently unknown. Methods described previously were used for bulk TCR libraries, and listed TCR primers were applied. MiXCR, run by TCRdb on the PCR reads, gives a single entry per CDR3 protein. The table shows under 600,000 distinct CDR3 sequences, with around 21% occurring only once. The record originates from a study of molecular identifiers for immune sequencing clone quantification. Study-level points and caveats: For effector cells, clones above 20 RNA copies held over 97% of molecules; for naive cells, under 1%.

The V end was cut by 10 bases, the J end by 9 bases, with 22 bases between. The CDR3 totals 14 residues. CDR1 is SNHLY, CDR2 FYNNEI, per germline. Sorted inputs of roughly 17,000 to 1,100,000 cells, with 10%, 30% or 50% RNA, yielded naive CD8 libraries. Researchers sorted naive CD8 T cells as cells that were CD8+CD4-CCR7+CD45RA+. V gene TRBV2 combines with J gene TRBJ2-1, with D unresolved. The receptor was isolated from a human donor in good health. Some libraries in this study had Jurkat cell RNA spiked in. The material sequenced was naive CD8+ T cells from blood, with Jurkat cell RNA spiked in. The subset was: FACS-sorted CD8+CD4-CCR7+CD45RA+ naive T cells. CDR3: CAIPDGTRTGEQFF. The DNA of the CDR3 is TGTGCCATCCCAGATGGCACCCGGACGGGTGAGCAGTTCTTC. Filled out from reference TRBV2 and TRBJ2-1, the complete variable domain reads EPEVTQTPSHQVTQMGQEVILRCVPISNHLYFYWYRQILGQKVEFLVSFYNNEISEKSEIFDDQFSVERPDGSNFTLKIRSTKLEDSAMYFCAIPDGTRTGEQFFGPGTRLTVL.